This is a list of T cell receptor beta chains from one sample in a study of regulatory T cells in long-lasting Graves disease. TCRdb itself ran the multiplex PCR reads through MiXCR, one entry per CDR3 protein. The sample includes hundreds of thousands of distinct CDR3 sequences, approximately 15% seen only once; the top ten take 18%. The sample was also linked to a second study, of T cells in Graves' hyperthyroidism and ophthalmopathy.

The source material was peripheral blood mononuclear cells (PBMCs), sampled at new diagnosis, from a patient treated with antithyroid drugs. The source is a woman aged 25 to 39 with Graves disease. Each CDR3 is given with its conserved first and last residue. A D gene is named only where the DNA matches it firmly. Some rows have no size entry. The others give once, few or many, or a class for an expanded clone.

TGTGCCAGCACCGAACAGGGGGTGAACACTGAAGCTTTCTTT,CASTEQGVNTEAFF,TRBD1,TRBV2,many,TRBJ1-1
TGCGCCAGCAGCTTGGACAGAATGGTGGCTTTCTTT,CASSLDRMVAFF,NA,TRBV5-1,few,TRBJ1-1
TGTGCCAGCAGGGGGAACATGCGGCCCCAGCATTTT,CASRGNMRPQHF,NA,TRBV28,many,TRBJ1-5
TGCAGTGCTAGAGAACAATCACAGGGTTTCTATGGCTACACCTTC,CSAREQSQGFYGYTF,NA,TRBV20-1,NA,TRBJ1-2
TGTGCCAGCAGTTACCACAGTCGTCCGGCTGGCGCTGAAGCTTTCTTT,CASSYHSRPAGAEAFF,NA,TRBV6-5,few,TRBJ1-1
TGTGCCAGCAGTCCGGGGACTTTCGCCTACGAGCAGTACTTC,CASSPGTFAYEQYF,NA,TRBV12-3/TRBV12-4,many,TRBJ2-7
TGCGCCAGCCGTCCCGGGACAGGGAGCAATGAGCAGTTCTTC,CASRPGTGSNEQFF,TRBD1,TRBV5-1,few,TRBJ2-1
TGTGCCAGCAGTCGGGACCTCTCCTACGAGCAGTACTTC,CASSRDLSYEQYF,NA,TRBV7-2,many,TRBJ2-7
TGTGCCAGTTCTTATGTTGGCGGGAGTACGAGCGAGCAGTACTTC,CASSYVGGSTSEQYF,TRBD2,TRBV2,few,TRBJ2-7
TGTGCCAGCAGTTTCGGCCATTACTACGAGCAGTACTTC,CASSFGHYYEQYF,NA,TRBV28,many,TRBJ2-7
TGTGCCAGTAACGACAGGGGTCAGCCCCAGCATTTT,CASNDRGQPQHF,TRBD1,TRBV19,few,TRBJ1-5
TGTGCCTGGAGTACGGGGGGAACAGGAAACACCATATATTTT,CAWSTGGTGNTIYF,NA,TRBV30,NA,TRBJ1-3
TGTGCCAGCAGCCCCCATAGCGGGAGCTCCTACAATGAGCAGTTCTTC,CASSPHSGSSYNEQFF,TRBD2,TRBV13,many,TRBJ2-1
TGCAGTGCCGGGCCGCGGGGATTAGCTAATTCACCCCTCCACTTT,CSAGPRGLANSPLHF,NA,TRBV20-1,NA,TRBJ1-6
TGTGCCACCAGGACTGGGGATGTTGGAAACACCATATATTTT,CATRTGDVGNTIYF,NA,TRBV6-2/TRBV6-3,few,TRBJ1-3
TGTGCCAGCAGTCCCCCAGAGACTAGCGGGAGTGGCCATGAGCAGTTCTTC,CASSPPETSGSGHEQFF,TRBD2,TRBV12-3/TRBV12-4,many,TRBJ2-1
TGTGCCAGCAGCCCGAAGGTTGCCTATGGCTACACCTTC,CASSPKVAYGYTF,NA,TRBV12-3/TRBV12-4,NA,TRBJ1-2
TGTGCCAGCGCCCCGGGAAGCGGCGTCTACAATGAGCAGTTCTTC,CASAPGSGVYNEQFF,NA,TRBV7-9,many,TRBJ2-1
TGTGCCGAATCCGGGTCCATGAAGGGGGGCTACACCTTC,CAESGSMKGGYTF,NA,TRBV6-4,few,TRBJ1-2
TGTGCCAGCAGTGAAACGGCAGGGTTGGTCACTAGCACAGATACGCAGTATTTT,CASSETAGLVTSTDTQYF,NA,TRBV2,many,TRBJ2-3